Here is one T cell receptor beta chain with its context. This CDR3 region has 14 residues. Trimming shortened V by 0 bases and J by 1 base, and 6 bases separated the two germline ends. Per the germline V gene, CDR1 is MNHEY and CDR2 is SVGAGI. This entry is derived from a study of CD8 T cells in Susac syndrome. Peripheral blood CD8+ and CD4+ T cells were profiled by TCR beta sequencing. Reverse transcription of about 0.45 to 1 ug RNA was performed with random hexamers. Multiplex immunoSEQ PCR targeted 54 Vbeta and 13 Jbeta TCR beta segments. A single record per CDR3 protein comes from TCRdb applying MiXCR to the immunoSEQ multiplex PCR reads. There are some 260,000 distinct CDR3 sequences in the sample; about 85% occur only once, and approximately 0.11% lies in the top ten.

What was sequenced was CD8+ T cells from PBMCs. The chain links TRBV6-5 to TRBJ1-1; D unresolved. The receptor was isolated from a human donor with multiple sclerosis. The CDR3, as DNA: TGTGCCAGCAGTTACTCCGAGGGGAACACTGAAGCTTTCTTT. It translates to CASSYSEGNTEAFF.